Following are 17 T cell receptor beta chains from one sample sequenced in a study of blood T cell repertoires in COVID-19. Sequenced by immunoSEQ multiplex PCR; TCRdb stores in-frame clones only, minus some. The repertoire holds approximately 25,000 clones, roughly nine tenths seen once, with less than 20% in the top ten. Sequencing was carried out using peripheral blood. The receptors here all came from a human donor with active COVID-19. The donor label of this sample is uncertain.

The rearrangement links TRBV2 to TRBJ2-7; 11 bases are shared with TRBD2. This CDR3 is 17 amino acids long. Germline-derived CDR1 and CDR2 are SNHLY and FYNNEI. The J segment lost 2 bases and the V segment lost 4 bases, leaving 10 bases of the junction unmatched. As DNA, the CDR3 is TGTGCCAGCAGTGCTTACATGGGACTAGCGGATGCCTACGAGCAGTACTTC. Encoded protein: CASSAYMGLADAYEQYF.

The V and J genes are TRBV13 and TRBJ2-7; TRBD1 aligns across 8 bases. Germline CDR1 and CDR2: PRHDT and FYEKMQ (reference sequence). Trimming at V came to 4 bases and at J to 0 bases, leaving 5 bases not matched to a gene. The CDR3 has 15 residues. This CDR3 is CASSYGQGISYEQYF. CDR3 in DNA: TGTGCCAGCAGCTACGGACAGGGTATCTCCTACGAGCAGTACTTC.

The V call is TRBV5-4, the J call TRBJ2-1, with 8 bases aligning to TRBD1. Germline loops: CDR1 SGHNT, CDR2 YYREEE (reference sequence). This CDR3 is 15 amino acids long. Trimming cost V 4 bases and J 4 bases; bases outside gene matches: 7. The CDR3 DNA reads TGTGCCAGCAGCCCGACAGGGGCGGGTTACAATGAGCAGTTCTTC. Its protein product is CASSPTGAGYNEQFF.

This chain joins TRBV7-9 and TRBJ1-2; D remains ambiguous. Per the germline V gene, CDR1 is SEHNR and CDR2 is FQNEAQ (reference sequence). This CDR3 is built from 11 residues. Between the trimmed V and J ends, which lost 6 bases and 6 bases, there was a span of 8 bases. This CDR3 is CASSPSDGYTF. In DNA, the CDR3 is TGTGCCAGCAGTCCCTCGGATGGCTACACCTTC. Based on the CDR3 plus reference TRBV7-9 and TRBJ1-2, the full variable domain is DTGVSQNPRHKITKRGQNVTFRCDPISEHNRLYWYRQTLGQGPEFLTYFQNEAQLEKSRLLSDRFSAERPKGSFSTLEIQRTEQGDSAMYLCASSPSDGYTFGSGTRLTVV.

V and J are TRBV5-5 and TRBJ1-5, with TRBD1 matching 7 bases. In germline, CDR1 is SGHKS, CDR2 YYEKEE (reference sequence). V trimming: 2 bases; J trimming: 7 bases; junction bases outside the gene matches: 6. This CDR3 region has 14 residues. The CDR3 coding sequence is TGTGCCAGCAGCTTCGAGGGGGCGAGGCAGCCCCAGCATTTT. This encodes CASSFEGARQPQHF.

The V gene is TRBV9, the J gene TRBJ1-5; D may be TRBD1 (6 bases). Germline V CDR1 and CDR2: SGDLS, YYNGEE. This CDR3 has 14 amino acids. V lost 0 bases and J 3 bases, leaving 7 bases between the germline ends. The chain's CDR3 is CASSVGDINQPQHF. CDR3 bases: TGTGCCAGCAGCGTAGGGGACATCAATCAGCCCCAGCATTTT.

The chain carries TRBV25-1 and TRBJ2-3, with 8 bases matching TRBD2. The CDR3 runs 17 residues. After removal of 1 base from V and 1 base from J, the junction contained 7 bases not matched to a gene. CDR1 and CDR2 from the germline V gene are MGHDK and SYGVNS. CDR3 DNA: TGTGCCAGCAGTGAATTTCGACGGGAGGGGGGCACAGATACGCAGTATTTT. Translating it yields CASSEFRREGGTDTQYF.

The chain carries TRBV2 and TRBJ2-7, with D unclear. The CDR3 spans 12 residues. Germline CDR1 SNHLY, CDR2 FYNNEI. V was trimmed by 1 base and J by 2 bases, leaving 3 bases between them. CDR3 coding DNA: TGTGCCAGCAGTGAAGGAGCCTACGAGCAGTACTTC. Translated, it gives CASSEGAYEQYF.

The chain couples TRBV27 to TRBJ2-7; unclear D gene. There are 13 residues in the CDR3. V lost 3 bases and J 1 base, leaving 7 bases between the germline ends. Germline values: CDR1 MNHEY, CDR2 SMNVEV (reference sequence). CDR3 amino acids: CASSFHSSYEQYF. The CDR3 DNA reads as TGTGCCAGCAGTTTTCACAGTTCCTACGAGCAGTACTTC.

CDR3 coding DNA: TGTGCCAGCAGTGCTCCCGGGACAGGGGGCCTAGGTGGCTACACCTTC. Translated, it gives CASSAPGTGGLGGYTF. The V gene is TRBV25-1, the J gene TRBJ1-2; TRBD1 aligns across 12 bases. The germline gives CDR1 MGHDK, CDR2 SYGVNS. This CDR3 region has 16 residues. V lost 4 bases to trimming and J lost 7 bases; unmatched junction nucleotides: 10.

The chain carries TRBV12-5 and TRBJ1-2; 9 bases are a match to TRBD1. The junction had 4 bases not matched to a gene; V was cut back by 3 bases and J by 5 bases. CDR3 length equals 14 residues. CDR1 is LGHNT, CDR2 FRNRAP, per germline. The DNA for the CDR3 is TGTGCTAGTGGTTTATATGACAGGGGGTATGGCTACACCTTC. Its translation is CASGLYDRGYGYTF.

This chain uses TRBV10-3 with TRBJ2-3; 14 nucleotides line up with TRBD2. Per germline, CDR1 ENHRY and CDR2 SYGVKD. V lost 4 bases to trimming and J lost 3 bases; unmatched junction nucleotides: 9. CDR3 size: 18 residues. The CDR3 nucleotides read TGTGCCATCAGTGGCGGGGGACTAGCGGGAGTTCCAACAGATACGCAGTATTTT. Its translation is CAISGGGLAGVPTDTQYF.

The chain uses TRBV9 and TRBJ1-4, with 8 bases aligning to TRBD1. The length of the CDR3 is 15 residues. Germline CDR1 and CDR2: SGDLS and YYNGEE. Losses at the gene ends were 3 bases for V and 8 bases for J; bases not matched to a gene: 9. The CDR3 sequence is CASSARQGQGEKLFF. The CDR3 nucleotides read TGTGCCAGCAGCGCGAGACAGGGGCAGGGAGAAAAACTGTTTTTT.

This chain joins TRBV11-2 and TRBJ2-1; 9 nucleotides agree with TRBD2. Unmatched junction bases numbered 8, after V lost 4 bases and J lost 4 bases. Per germline, CDR1 SGHAT and CDR2 FQNNGV. CDR3 size: 16 residues. CDR3 protein: CASSSLKRGVYNEQFF. CDR3 sequence (DNA): TGTGCCAGCAGCTCTCTAAAGCGGGGGGTATACAATGAGCAGTTCTTC.

The V call is TRBV29-1, the J call TRBJ2-7, with D maybe TRBD1 (6 bases). CDR1 and CDR2 from the germline V gene are SQVTM and ANQGSEA. The CDR3 contains 13 residues. V lost 3 bases and J lost 3, with 12 bases in between. The CDR3 DNA is TGCAGCGTTGAGCCCCTGACAGGCTACGAGCAGTACTTC. Encoded protein: CSVEPLTGYEQYF.

This clone was observed a single time. The rearrangement uses TRBV6-5 and TRBJ2-1; tentative D call: TRBD1 (6 bases). CDR3 length: 14 amino acids. Looked up from germline, CDR1 is MNHEY and CDR2 is SVGAGI. Trimming removed 4 bases from V and 7 bases from J, with 14 bases in between. This chain's CDR3 is CASSLTGPGNEQFF. CDR3 coding DNA: TGTGCCAGCAGTTTAACAGGGCCAGGAAATGAGCAGTTCTTC.

The chain joins TRBV30 to TRBJ1-5; D is possibly TRBD1 (5 bases). The V end was cut by 2 bases, the J end by 2 bases, with 19 bases between. This CDR3 spans 17 amino acids. Germline-derived CDR1 and CDR2 are GTSNPN and SVGIG (reference sequence). CDR3 sequence: CAWSPQRLGARNQPQHF. CDR3 nucleotide sequence: TGTGCCTGGAGTCCCCAGAGGCTAGGGGCCCGCAATCAGCCCCAGCATTTT.